Below, 13 T cell receptor beta chains from the same sample are listed, as sequenced in a study of T cell repertoires in cytomegalovirus infection. MiXCR, run by TCRdb on the reads, gives a single entry per CDR3 protein. Among approximately 910,000 distinct CDR3 sequences listed, 31% were seen once. These receptors lack a known antigen. The material was cultured CD8+ T cells from PBMCs, obtained from culture after CMV antigen stimulation. The receptors were gathered from a human donor in good health (CMV status not recorded). Some clones in this sample may be carry-over from other donors' samples.

The chain joins TRBV3-1 to TRBJ1-6; 7 nucleotides match TRBD1. The germline V gene encodes CDR1 LGHDT and CDR2 YNNKEL (reference sequence). The trim removed 4 bases at V and 6 bases at J, leaving 9 bases unmatched. The CDR3 has 16 amino acids. The CDR3, as DNA: TGTGCCAGCAGCCCCTTAAGGGGGCAAGGTAATTCACCCCTCCACTTT. Its translation: CASSPLRGQGNSPLHF.

A few counts support this clonotype. The genes are TRBV27 and TRBJ2-1; 8 nucleotides align to TRBD1. Germline CDR1 is MNHEY and CDR2 is SMNVEV (reference sequence). V shed 4 bases and J 3 bases; nucleotides not matched to a gene: 5. The CDR3 is 15 amino acids. CDR3 protein: CASSWGTGDYNEQFF. CDR3 DNA sequence: TGTGCCAGCAGTTGGGGGACAGGAGACTACAATGAGCAGTTCTTC.

This clonotype has just a few counts. The chain recombines TRBV12-3 or TRBV12-4 with TRBJ2-3; 10 bases are a match to TRBD2. Germline trimming cut 1 base from V and 0 bases from J; bases unmatched to any gene: 7. The CDR3 is 18 residues long. CDR3 sequence reads: CASSLVLAGRPSTDTQYF. The CDR3 nucleotides are TGTGCCAGCAGTTTAGTACTAGCGGGGAGACCTAGCACAGATACGCAGTATTTT.

The chain recombines TRBV6-6 with TRBJ2-3, with 8 bases fitting TRBD1. CDR1 MNHNY and CDR2 SVGAGI come from the germline V gene (reference sequence). V was pared by 0 bases and J by 3 bases, with 8 bases of the junction left unmatched. This CDR3 is built from 17 residues. CDR3 sequence (DNA): TGTGCCAGCAGTTACTCGACTACGGGACAGGAGACAGATACGCAGTATTTT. Translating gives CASSYSTTGQETDTQYF.

This clonotype has only a few counts. This rearrangement joins TRBV11-1 to TRBJ1-5, with D perhaps matching TRBD1 (5 bases). This CDR3 comprises 15 residues. The V and J ends lost 2 bases and 2 bases respectively, with 10 bases between them. Germline CDR1 is SGHAT and CDR2 is FQDESV (reference sequence). As DNA, the CDR3 is TGTGCCAGCAGCTTATCCAGGGACGGCAATCAGCCCCAGCATTTT. Translated: CASSLSRDGNQPQHF.

This clonotype was seen many times. The V and J genes are TRBV5-4 and TRBJ2-3; the match to TRBD2 covers 9 bases. Germline V gives CDR1 SGHNT, CDR2 YYREEE (reference sequence). The CDR3 has 14 residues. Losses at the gene ends were 4 bases for V and 2 bases for J; bases not matched to a gene: 2. CDR3 nucleotides: TGTGCCAGCAGCCCGGGACTAGCCACAGATACGCAGTATTTT. Amino acid sequence: CASSPGLATDTQYF.

The chain combines TRBV7-8 with TRBJ1-5, with TRBD1 identical over 12 bases. The CDR3 runs 17 residues. V shed 8 bases, J shed 7 bases, and the junction held 15 bases outside the gene matches. Germline CDR1 reads SGHVS; CDR2 reads FQNEAQ. The chain's CDR3 is CASGHRPGQGAEQPQHF. The DNA of the CDR3 is TGTGCCAGCGGGCACAGACCGGGACAGGGGGCCGAGCAGCCCCAGCATTTT.

There are a few counts of this clonotype. The V gene is TRBV29-1, the J gene TRBJ2-1; D may match TRBD1 or TRBD2 (5 bases each). The V end was cut by 8 bases, the J end by 8 bases, with 16 bases between. The length of the CDR3 is 12 residues. Germline CDR1 is SQVTM and CDR2 is ANQGSEA. The CDR3: CSSIVGGDEQFF. CDR3 in DNA: TGCAGCTCAATAGTTGGGGGTGATGAGCAGTTCTTC.

The J gene is TRBJ2-1, the V gene TRBV24-1; TRBD1 might be the D (6 bases). CDR3 size: 12 residues. Germline lookup yields CDR1 KGHDR and CDR2 SFDVKD. CDR3: CATGQYINEQFF. Written as DNA, the CDR3 is TGTGCGACAGGACAGTACATCAATGAGCAGTTCTTC.

The chain links TRBV27 to TRBJ2-1; either TRBD1 or TRBD2 may supply D (5 bases each). This CDR3 is built from 14 residues. Germline CDR1 reads MNHEY; CDR2 reads SMNVEV (reference sequence). V lost 6 bases to trimming and J lost 2 bases, with 11 bases between them. CDR3 residues: CASRRGPPYNEQFF. CDR3 sequence (DNA): TGTGCCAGCAGGAGGGGACCCCCCTACAATGAGCAGTTCTTC.

CDR3 nucleotides: TGTGCCAGCAGCTTACCCGGCAGGGGTCATGAGCAGTTCTTC. As protein: CASSLPGRGHEQFF. The V gene is TRBV7-9, the J gene TRBJ2-1; D perhaps matches TRBD1 (6 bases). CDR3 length equals 14 residues. Deletions cut 2 bases from V and 8 bases from J, with 13 bases between. Germline V gene lookup returns CDR1 SEHNR and CDR2 FQNEAQ (reference sequence).

V and J are TRBV4-2 and TRBJ2-5; no definite D call. Germline-derived CDR1 and CDR2 are LGHNA and YNFKEQ. The CDR3 has 15 amino acids. V lost 0 bases, J lost 2 bases, and 10 bases lay in between. CDR3 nucleotides: TGTGCCAGCAGCCAAGATCGAGGCAGACAAGAGACCCAGTACTTC. Translating it yields CASSQDRGRQETQYF.

The sample holds a few counts of this clonotype. The CDR3 sequence: CASRQGRLNQPQHF. The DNA for the CDR3 is TGTGCCAGCAGGCAGGGGCGCCTAAATCAGCCCCAGCATTTT. This rearrangement joins TRBV6-5 to TRBJ1-5, with D possibly matching TRBD1 (6 bases). This CDR3 spans 14 amino acids. V lost 6 bases and J 4 bases, leaving 13 bases between the germline ends. Germline V gene lookup returns CDR1 MNHEY and CDR2 SVGAGI.